The sequence of this T cell receptor beta chain was determined in a study of blood T cells in healthy people across ages. A word on this clonotype: Its antigen is undetermined.

For the second PCR, which ran for roughly 6 to 12 cycles, a sample-barcoded 5' primer and a J-beta primer mix were used. TCRdb analysed the 5' RACE reads with MiXCR anew, one entry per CDR3 protein. This table has roughly 1.7 million distinct CDR3 sequences, about 35% appearing once. The CDR3 contains 14 residues. Trimming stripped 7 bases from V and 3 bases from J, with 13 bases between. Study observations and caveats: Per million T cells, the diversity of TCR beta decreased roughly linearly as age advanced.

This TCR came from a woman in her 30s in good health. The sequenced material came from blood. The chain couples TRBV12-3 or TRBV12-4 to TRBJ1-3; D remains unclear. DNA of the CDR3: TGTGCCAGCAATCCGGGAACCTATGGAAACACCATATATTTT. Encoded protein: CASNPGTYGNTIYF.